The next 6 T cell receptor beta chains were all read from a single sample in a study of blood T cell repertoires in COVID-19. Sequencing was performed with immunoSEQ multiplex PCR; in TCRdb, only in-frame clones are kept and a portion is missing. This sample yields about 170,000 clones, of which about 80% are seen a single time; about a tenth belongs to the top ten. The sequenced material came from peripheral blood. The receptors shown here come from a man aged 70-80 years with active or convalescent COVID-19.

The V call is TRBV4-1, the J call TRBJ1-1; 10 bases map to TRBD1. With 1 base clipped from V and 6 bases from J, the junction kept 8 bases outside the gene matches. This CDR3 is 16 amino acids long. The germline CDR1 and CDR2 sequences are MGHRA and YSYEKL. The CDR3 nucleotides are TGCGCCAGCAGCCAAGGGAGGATGGGACAGGGGCCTGAAGCTTTCTTT. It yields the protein CASSQGRMGQGPEAFF.

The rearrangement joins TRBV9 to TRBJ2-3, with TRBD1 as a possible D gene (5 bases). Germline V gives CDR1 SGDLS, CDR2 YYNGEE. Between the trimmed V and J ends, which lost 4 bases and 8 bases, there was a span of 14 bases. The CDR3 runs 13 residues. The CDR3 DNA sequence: TGTGCCAGCAGCCCCCGACAGTCAAGTACGCAGTATTTT. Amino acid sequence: CASSPRQSSTQYF.

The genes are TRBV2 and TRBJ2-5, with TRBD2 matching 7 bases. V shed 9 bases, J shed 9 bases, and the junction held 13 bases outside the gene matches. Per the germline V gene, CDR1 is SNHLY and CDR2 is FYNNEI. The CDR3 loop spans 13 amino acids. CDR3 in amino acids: CARGEGRLAAQYF. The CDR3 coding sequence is TGTGCCAGGGGGGAGGGGCGGCTGGCGGCCCAGTACTTC.

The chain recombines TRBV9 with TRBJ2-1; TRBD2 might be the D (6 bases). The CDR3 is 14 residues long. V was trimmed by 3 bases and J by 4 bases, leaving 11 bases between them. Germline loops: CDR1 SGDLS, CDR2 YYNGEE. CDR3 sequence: CASSALRGYNEQFF. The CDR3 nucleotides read TGTGCCAGCAGCGCCCTTCGGGGGTACAATGAGCAGTTCTTC.

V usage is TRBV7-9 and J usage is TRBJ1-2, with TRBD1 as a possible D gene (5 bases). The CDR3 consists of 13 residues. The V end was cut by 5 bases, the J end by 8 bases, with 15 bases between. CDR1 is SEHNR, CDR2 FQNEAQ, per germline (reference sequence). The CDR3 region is CASSQDGRGGYTF. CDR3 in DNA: TGTGCCAGCAGCCAAGACGGAAGGGGAGGCTACACCTTC.

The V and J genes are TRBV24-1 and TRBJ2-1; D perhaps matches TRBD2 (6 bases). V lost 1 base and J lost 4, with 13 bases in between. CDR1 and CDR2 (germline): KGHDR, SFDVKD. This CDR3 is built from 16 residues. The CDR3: CATSDFRASVYNEQFF. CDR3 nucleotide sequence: TGTGCCACCAGTGATTTTAGGGCTAGCGTTTACAATGAGCAGTTCTTC.